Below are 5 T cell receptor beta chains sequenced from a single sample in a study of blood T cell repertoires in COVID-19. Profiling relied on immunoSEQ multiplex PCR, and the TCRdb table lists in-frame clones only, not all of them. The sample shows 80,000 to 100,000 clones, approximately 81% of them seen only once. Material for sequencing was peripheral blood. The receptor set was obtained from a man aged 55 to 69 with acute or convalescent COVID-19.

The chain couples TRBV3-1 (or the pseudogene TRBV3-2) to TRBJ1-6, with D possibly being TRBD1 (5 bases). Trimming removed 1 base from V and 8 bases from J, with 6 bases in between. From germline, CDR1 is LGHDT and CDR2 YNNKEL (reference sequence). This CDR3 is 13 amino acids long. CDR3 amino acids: CASSQGGDSPLHF. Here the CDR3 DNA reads TGTGCCAGCAGCCAAGGGGGGGATTCACCCCTCCACTTT.

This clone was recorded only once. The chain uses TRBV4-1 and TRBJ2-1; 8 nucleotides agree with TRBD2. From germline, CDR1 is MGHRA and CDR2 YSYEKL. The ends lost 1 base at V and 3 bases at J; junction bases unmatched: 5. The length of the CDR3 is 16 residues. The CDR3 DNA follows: TGCGCCAGCAGCCAAGGTTGGCGGGGGGTCTACAATGAGCAGTTCTTC. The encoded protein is CASSQGWRGVYNEQFF.

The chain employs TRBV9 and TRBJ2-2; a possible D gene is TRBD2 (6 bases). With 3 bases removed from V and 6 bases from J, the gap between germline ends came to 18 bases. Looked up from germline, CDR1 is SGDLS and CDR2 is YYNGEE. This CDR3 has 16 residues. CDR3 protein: CASSDGIAVNSGELFF. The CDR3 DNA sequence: TGTGCCAGCAGCGACGGTATAGCGGTAAACTCCGGGGAGCTGTTTTTT.

CDR3 sequence reads: CASSTVSGRWSEQYF. For the CDR3, the DNA is TGTGCCAGCAGTACGGTTAGCGGGAGGTGGTCCGAGCAGTACTTC. The chain has TRBV6-5 and TRBJ2-7, with 10 bases fitting TRBD2. Germline V gives CDR1 MNHEY, CDR2 SVGAGI. The CDR3 is 15 amino acids. Trimming cost V 5 bases and J 6 bases; bases outside gene matches: 10.

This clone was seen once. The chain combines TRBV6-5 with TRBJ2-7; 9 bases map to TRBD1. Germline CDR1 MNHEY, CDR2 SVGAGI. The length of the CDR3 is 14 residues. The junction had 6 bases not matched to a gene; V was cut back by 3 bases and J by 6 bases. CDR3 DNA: TGTGCCAGCAGTTATCTGGACAGGGGAGGCGAGCAGTACTTC. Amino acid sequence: CASSYLDRGGEQYF.